In this sample, the clone carrying this TCR beta chain turned up a few times. Its antigen remains unknown. Hyperthyroidism in the patients, aged 18 to 65, was newly diagnosed and under 2 months in duration. Lactation, pregnancy, other autoimmune disease or uncontrolled infection excluded patients. Out of around 10 ml of fresh peripheral blood came the PBMCs. The germline CDR1 and CDR2 sequences are MNHEY and SMNVEV (reference sequence). Losses at the gene ends were 5 bases for V and 6 bases for J; bases not matched to a gene: 14. The CDR3 runs 16 residues. Amplification of TCR beta CDR3 regions used RNA as the template. The study used the HTBI primer set for a first-round RT-PCR of the TCR CDR3. MiXCR, run by TCRdb on the multiplex PCR reads, gives a single entry per CDR3 protein. The data show over 700,000 distinct CDR3 sequences, 18% seen once. These data belong to a study of T cells in Graves' hyperthyroidism and ophthalmopathy. Points from the study as a whole: In validation, the model predicted ophthalmopathy. These predictions came a median approximately 6.5 months before onset.

This TCR was recovered from a woman aged 45 to 65 with Graves' hyperthyroidism that later progressed to Graves' ophthalmopathy. This chain joins TRBV27 and TRBJ1-2; TRBD1 matches 8 bases. The sequencing input was blood. The DNA for the CDR3 is TGTGCCAGCAGTGGACACAGGACAGGGCTACTCGATGGCTACACCTTC. It yields the protein CASSGHRTGLLDGYTF.